The 23 T cell receptor beta chains in this list originate from one sample, sequenced in a study of blood T cell repertoires in COVID-19. The repertoire was sequenced with immunoSEQ multiplex PCR; TCRdb's copy has only in-frame clones and lacks some. The table includes approximately 210,000 clones, roughly 81% detected once. The sample consisted of peripheral blood. These TCRs come from a woman in her 50s with active or convalescent COVID-19.

There are a few counts of this clone. The chain couples TRBV11-2 to TRBJ1-1, with D tentatively TRBD1 (6 bases). Per germline, CDR1 SGHAT and CDR2 FQNNGV. The V gene lost 1 base and the J gene lost 6 bases, with 15 bases spanning the gap. The CDR3 spans 15 residues. CDR3 DNA: TGTGCCAGCAGCTTAGGTGGGGGCACAGGGTCTGAAGCTTTCTTT. This gives the protein CASSLGGGTGSEAFF.

The J gene is TRBJ1-1, the V gene TRBV28; weak D call: TRBD1 (6 bases). CDR1 and CDR2 (germline): MDHEN, SYDVKM. The CDR3 runs to 14 residues. Trimming took off 6 bases at V and 10 bases at J, with 21 bases between the two ends. CDR3 coding DNA: TGTGCCAGCAGCTATAGCGGAAGGGGGGGTCGAGCTTTCTTT. Protein: CASSYSGRGGRAFF.

The chain links TRBV14 to TRBJ1-1; 7 bases fit TRBD1. V was pared by 2 bases and J by 5 bases, with 8 bases of the junction left unmatched. The CDR3 is made up of 15 amino acids. The germline gives CDR1 SGHDN, CDR2 FVKESK. Written as DNA, the CDR3 is TGTGCCAGCAGCCAATTACAGGGGTCGATGACTGAAGCTTTCTTT. It yields the protein CASSQLQGSMTEAFF.

The rearrangement joins TRBV5-1 to TRBJ2-3; tentative D call: TRBD2 (6 bases). V lost 0 bases and J 6 bases, leaving 17 bases between the germline ends. From germline, CDR1 is SGHRS and CDR2 YFSETQ. The CDR3 is made up of 16 amino acids. CDR3 residues: CASSLVTGLRGDTQYF. The CDR3 DNA reads as TGCGCCAGCAGCTTGGTAACAGGTCTCCGGGGGGATACGCAGTATTTT.

The chain joins TRBV24-1 to TRBJ2-5; 8 positions match TRBD2. The junction had 12 bases not matched to a gene; V was cut back by 2 bases and J by 5 bases. Germline CDR1 reads KGHDR; CDR2 reads SFDVKD. This CDR3 is built from 17 residues. CDR3 region: CATSDYQLAGHGETQYF. The CDR3 DNA sequence: TGTGCCACCAGTGATTATCAGCTAGCGGGCCATGGGGAGACCCAGTACTTC.

This chain joins TRBV7-9 and TRBJ1-1; D unresolved. Trimming shortened V by 2 bases and J by 10 bases, and 11 bases separated the two germline ends. Germline assignment: CDR1 SEHNR and CDR2 FQNEAQ (reference sequence). The CDR3 totals 12 residues. CDR3 DNA: TGTGCCAGCAGCTTAATATCCTCCCTAGCTTTCTTT. Amino acids: CASSLISSLAFF.

The chain is built from TRBV11-2 and TRBJ2-2; D is unresolved. The CDR3 spans 11 residues. V lost 3 bases and J 6 bases, leaving 2 bases between the germline ends. Germline CDR1 is SGHAT and CDR2 is FQNNGV. As DNA, the CDR3 is TGTGCCAGCAGCTTCGCCGGGGAGCTGTTTTTT. Translated, it gives CASSFAGELFF.

This rearrangement joins TRBV28 to TRBJ1-2; no firm D call. The CDR3 covers 10 residues. The V end lost 10 bases, the J end lost 4 bases, and 7 bases lay between the germline ends. From germline, CDR1 is MDHEN and CDR2 SYDVKM. The CDR3 nucleotides read TGTGCCACAGGCCGCTATGGCTACACCTTC. Its translation is CATGRYGYTF.

This chain links TRBV5-1 with TRBJ1-5; D not certain. The CDR3 contains 13 residues. The germline V gene encodes CDR1 SGHRS and CDR2 YFSETQ. V was pared by 4 bases and J by 5 bases, with 10 bases between. The CDR3 DNA sequence: TGCGCCAGCAGCCTGCGGGCTGATCAGCCCCAGCATTTT. It codes for CASSLRADQPQHF.

This CDR3 reads CATSDGGANTEAFF. CDR3 sequence (DNA): TGTGCCACCAGTGACGGGGGGGCGAACACTGAAGCTTTCTTT. The gene calls are TRBV24-1 and TRBJ1-1; perhaps TRBD1 as D (6 bases). V was clipped by 4 bases and J by 1 base, with 9 bases between them. CDR1 and CDR2 from the germline V gene are KGHDR and SFDVKD. The CDR3 totals 14 residues.

The chain uses TRBV6-1 and TRBJ1-6, with 7 bases lining up with TRBD1. This CDR3 is 18 amino acids long. V dropped 2 bases and J dropped 1; count of bases not matched to a gene: 8. CDR1 is MNHNS and CDR2 is SASEGT in the germline V gene. The CDR3 spells CASSEMVRGLSYNSPLHF. In nucleotides, the CDR3 is TGTGCCAGCAGTGAAATGGTGAGGGGGCTATCCTATAATTCACCCCTCCACTTT.

The genes are TRBV6-5 and TRBJ1-1; 7 bases match TRBD1. Germline-derived CDR1 and CDR2 are MNHEY and SVGAGI. The CDR3 loop spans 15 amino acids. The ends lost 0 bases at V and 1 base at J; junction bases unmatched: 2. The CDR3 here is CASSYSWTGNTEAFF. CDR3 DNA sequence: TGTGCCAGCAGTTACTCCTGGACAGGGAACACTGAAGCTTTCTTT.

The chain links TRBV19 to TRBJ1-5; D unclear. Germline V gene lookup returns CDR1 LNHDA and CDR2 SQIVND (reference sequence). V lost 2 bases and J lost 5, with 19 bases in between. This CDR3 contains 17 residues. The CDR3 sequence: CASSIRKVQPEDQPQHF. CDR3 nucleotides: TGTGCCAGTAGTATAAGGAAAGTACAGCCGGAAGATCAGCCCCAGCATTTT.

The rearrangement links TRBV7-9 to TRBJ2-2; tentative D call: TRBD2 (7 bases). The germline V gene has CDR1 SEHNR and CDR2 FQNEAQ (reference sequence). Trimming removed 3 bases from V and 4 bases from J, with 15 bases in between. The CDR3 is 16 residues long. The CDR3 DNA reads as TGTGCCAGCAGCTTCCAAGGGGGGGGCACCACCGGGGAGCTGTTTTTT. It encodes CASSFQGGGTTGELFF.

The chain uses TRBV2 and TRBJ2-7; TRBD2 agrees at 9 bases. This CDR3 region has 15 residues. Germline V gene lookup returns CDR1 SNHLY and CDR2 FYNNEI. Trimming at V came to 8 bases and at J to 2 bases, leaving 10 bases not matched to a gene. The CDR3 nucleotides are TGTGCCAGCGGGCCGGAGGCGGGAGGGCCCTACGAGCAGTACTTC. As protein: CASGPEAGGPYEQYF. The variable domain in full, completed from reference TRBV2 and TRBJ2-7, reads EPEVTQTPSHQVTQMGQEVILRCVPISNHLYFYWYRQILGQKVEFLVSFYNNEISEKSEIFDDQFSVERPDGSNFTLKIRSTKLEDSAMYFCASGPEAGGPYEQYFGPGTRLTVT.

The genes are TRBV7-7 and TRBJ2-1; perhaps TRBD2 as D (6 bases). The CDR3 is made up of 13 amino acids. The germline V gene encodes CDR1 SSHAT and CDR2 FNYEAQ (reference sequence). V was pared by 5 bases and J by 5 bases, with 10 bases between. The CDR3 sequence: CASSIGLNNEQFF. The CDR3 bases are TGTGCCAGCAGCATAGGACTAAACAATGAGCAGTTCTTC. Full variable domain (remainder filled in from reference TRBV7-7 and TRBJ2-1): GAGVSQSPRYKVTKRGQDVTLRCDPISSHATLYWYQQALGQGPEFLTYFNYEAQPDKSGLPSDRFSAERPEGSISTLTIQRTEQRDSAMYRCASSIGLNNEQFFGPGTRLTVL.

The chain employs TRBV28 and TRBJ1-2; the D gene is possibly TRBD1 (6 bases). Trimming left V 4 bases short and J 6 bases short, with 18 bases between. Germline V gene lookup returns CDR1 MDHEN and CDR2 SYDVKM. The CDR3 consists of 15 residues. CDR3 loop: CASSSQGQFVHGYTF. Written as DNA, the CDR3 is TGTGCCAGCAGTTCGCAAGGACAGTTCGTTCATGGCTACACCTTC.

This clone was recorded only once. The chain recombines TRBV27 with TRBJ1-2, with TRBD1 matching 10 bases. Germline CDR1 is MNHEY and CDR2 is SMNVEV (reference sequence). J lost 5 bases, V lost 4 bases, and 1 base had no gene match. The CDR3 runs 13 residues. CDR3 protein: CASSWTGGYGYTF. In DNA form, the CDR3 reads TGTGCCAGCAGTTGGACAGGGGGTTATGGCTACACCTTC.

The CDR3 region is CASSSLAGQASHAFF. CDR3 bases: TGTGCCAGCAGTTCTCTTGCGGGCCAGGCGTCCCATGCTTTCTTT. V gene TRBV6-5 combines with J gene TRBJ1-1; D call uncertain. The germline gives CDR1 MNHEY, CDR2 SVGAGI. Trimming pared 4 bases from V and 11 bases from J, leaving 23 bases between. CDR3 size: 15 residues.

V gene TRBV5-1 combines with J gene TRBJ1-1, with TRBD1 as a possible D gene (6 bases). From germline, CDR1 is SGHRS and CDR2 YFSETQ. The CDR3 totals 12 residues. The germline V and J ends were trimmed by 4 bases and 7 bases, with 11 bases remaining between them. The CDR3 nucleotides read TGCGCCAGCAGCCAGGGGACATTTGAAGCTTTCTTT. Encoded protein: CASSQGTFEAFF.

V and J are TRBV12-5 and TRBJ2-1; D is possibly TRBD1 (8 bases). The ends were cut back, 8 bases at V and 1 base at J, with 12 bases in the middle. CDR3 length equals 14 residues. Germline CDR1 LGHNT, CDR2 FRNRAP. CDR3 sequence (DNA): TGTGCTAGTTCACAGGGGGGGTCCTACAATGAGCAGTTCTTC. Its protein is CASSQGGSYNEQFF.

J is TRBJ2-5 and V is TRBV15, with D hard to call. Per the germline V gene, CDR1 is LNHNV and CDR2 is YYDKDF (reference sequence). Trimming removed 0 bases from V and 5 bases from J, with 13 bases in between. The CDR3 loop spans 15 amino acids. DNA of the CDR3: TGTGCCACCAGCAGAGATCCCGTCCCTTCGGAGACCCAGTACTTC. Protein: CATSRDPVPSETQYF.

This chain uses TRBV4-2 with TRBJ1-5, with a tentative D call TRBD1 (5 bases). The CDR3 spans 15 residues. Germline-derived CDR1 and CDR2 are LGHNA and YNFKEQ. Trimming pared 0 bases from V and 2 bases from J, leaving 8 bases between. CDR3 nucleotide sequence: TGTGCCAGCAGCCAAGAGACAGTGGGCAATCAGCCCCAGCATTTT. Amino acid sequence: CASSQETVGNQPQHF.